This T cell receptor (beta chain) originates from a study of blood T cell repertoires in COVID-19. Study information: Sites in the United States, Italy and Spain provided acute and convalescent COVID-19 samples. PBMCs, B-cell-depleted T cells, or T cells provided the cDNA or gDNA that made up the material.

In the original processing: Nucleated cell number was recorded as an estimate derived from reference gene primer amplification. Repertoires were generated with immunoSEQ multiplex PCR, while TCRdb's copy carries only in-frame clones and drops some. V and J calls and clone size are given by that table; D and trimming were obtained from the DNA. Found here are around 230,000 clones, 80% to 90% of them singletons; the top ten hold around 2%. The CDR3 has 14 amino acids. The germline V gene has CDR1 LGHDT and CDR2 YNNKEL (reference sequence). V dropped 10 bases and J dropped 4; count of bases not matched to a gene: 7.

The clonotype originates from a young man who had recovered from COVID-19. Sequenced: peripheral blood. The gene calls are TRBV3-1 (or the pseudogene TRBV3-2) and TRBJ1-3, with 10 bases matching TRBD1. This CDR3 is CATQRDRGGNTIYF. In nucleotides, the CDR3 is TGTGCCACCCAAAGGGACAGGGGCGGAAACACCATATATTTT.